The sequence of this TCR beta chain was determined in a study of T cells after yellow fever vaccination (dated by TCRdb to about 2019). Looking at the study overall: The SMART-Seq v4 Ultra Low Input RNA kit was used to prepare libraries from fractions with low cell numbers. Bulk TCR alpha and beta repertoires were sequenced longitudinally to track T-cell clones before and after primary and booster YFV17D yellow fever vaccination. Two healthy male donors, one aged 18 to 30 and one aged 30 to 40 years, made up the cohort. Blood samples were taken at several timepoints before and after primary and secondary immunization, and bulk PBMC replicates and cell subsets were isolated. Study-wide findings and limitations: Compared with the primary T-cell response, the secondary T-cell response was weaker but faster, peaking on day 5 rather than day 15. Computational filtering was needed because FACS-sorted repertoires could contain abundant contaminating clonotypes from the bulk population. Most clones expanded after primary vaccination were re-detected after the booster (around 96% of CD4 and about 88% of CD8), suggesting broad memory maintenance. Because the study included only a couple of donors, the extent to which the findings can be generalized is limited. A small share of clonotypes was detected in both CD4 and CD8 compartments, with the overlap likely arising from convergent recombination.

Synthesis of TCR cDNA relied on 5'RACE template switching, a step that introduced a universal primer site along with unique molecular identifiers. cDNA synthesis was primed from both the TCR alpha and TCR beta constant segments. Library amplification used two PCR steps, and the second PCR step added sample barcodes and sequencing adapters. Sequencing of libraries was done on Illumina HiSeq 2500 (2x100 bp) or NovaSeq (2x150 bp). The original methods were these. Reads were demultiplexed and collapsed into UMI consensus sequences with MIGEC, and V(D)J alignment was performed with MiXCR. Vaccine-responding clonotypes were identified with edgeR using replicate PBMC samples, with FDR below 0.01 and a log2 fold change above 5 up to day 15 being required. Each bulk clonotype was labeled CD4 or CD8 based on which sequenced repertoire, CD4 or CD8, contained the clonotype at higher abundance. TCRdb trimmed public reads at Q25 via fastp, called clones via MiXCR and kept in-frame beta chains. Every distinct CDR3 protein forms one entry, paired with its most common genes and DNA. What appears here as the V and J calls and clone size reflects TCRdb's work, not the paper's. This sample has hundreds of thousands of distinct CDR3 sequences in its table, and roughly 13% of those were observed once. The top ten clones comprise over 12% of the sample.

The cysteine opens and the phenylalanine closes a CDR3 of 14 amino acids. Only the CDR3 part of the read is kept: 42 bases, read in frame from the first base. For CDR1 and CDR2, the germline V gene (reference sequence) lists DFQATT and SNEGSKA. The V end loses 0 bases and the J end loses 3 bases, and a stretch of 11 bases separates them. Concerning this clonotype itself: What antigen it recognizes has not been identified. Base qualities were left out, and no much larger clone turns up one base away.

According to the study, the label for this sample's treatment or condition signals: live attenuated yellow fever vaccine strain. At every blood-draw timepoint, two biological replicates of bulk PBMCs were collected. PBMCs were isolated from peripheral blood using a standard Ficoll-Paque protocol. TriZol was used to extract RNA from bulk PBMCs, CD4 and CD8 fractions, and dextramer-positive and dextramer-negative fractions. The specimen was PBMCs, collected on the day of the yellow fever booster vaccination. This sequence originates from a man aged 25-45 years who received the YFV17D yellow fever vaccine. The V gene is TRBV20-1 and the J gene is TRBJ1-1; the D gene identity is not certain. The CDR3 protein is CSARDVDSYTEAFF. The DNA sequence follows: TGCAGTGCTAGAGATGTGGATTCCTACACTGAAGCTTTCTTT.